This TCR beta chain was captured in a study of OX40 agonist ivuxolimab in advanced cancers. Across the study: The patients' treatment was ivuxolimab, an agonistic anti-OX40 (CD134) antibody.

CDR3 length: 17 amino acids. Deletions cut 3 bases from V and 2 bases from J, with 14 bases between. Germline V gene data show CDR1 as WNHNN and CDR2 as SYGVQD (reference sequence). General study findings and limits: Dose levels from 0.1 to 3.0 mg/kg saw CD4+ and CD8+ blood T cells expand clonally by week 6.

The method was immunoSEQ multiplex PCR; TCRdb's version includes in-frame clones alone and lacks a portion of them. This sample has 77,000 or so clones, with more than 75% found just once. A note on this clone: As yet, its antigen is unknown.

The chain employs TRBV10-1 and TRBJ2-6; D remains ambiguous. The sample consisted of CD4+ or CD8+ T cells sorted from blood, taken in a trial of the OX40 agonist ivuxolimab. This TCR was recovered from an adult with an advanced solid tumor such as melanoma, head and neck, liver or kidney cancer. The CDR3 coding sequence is TGCGCCAGCAGTGATTACGGGCCTCGACCTGGGGCCAACGTCCTGACTTTC. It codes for CASSDYGPRPGANVLTF.